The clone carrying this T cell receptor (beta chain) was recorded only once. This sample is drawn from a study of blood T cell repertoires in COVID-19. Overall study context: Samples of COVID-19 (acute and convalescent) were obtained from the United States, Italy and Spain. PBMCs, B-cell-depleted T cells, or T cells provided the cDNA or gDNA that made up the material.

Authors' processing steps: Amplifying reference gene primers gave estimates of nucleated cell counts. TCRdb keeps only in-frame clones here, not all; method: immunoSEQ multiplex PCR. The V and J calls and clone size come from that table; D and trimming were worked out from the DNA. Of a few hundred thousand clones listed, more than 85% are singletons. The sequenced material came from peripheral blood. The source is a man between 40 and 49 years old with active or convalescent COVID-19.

Here the CDR3 DNA reads TGTGCCAGCAGCCCGGGTTCACTGCGGGGACATGAGCAGTTCTTC. It codes for CASSPGSLRGHEQFF. V is TRBV7-9 and J is TRBJ2-1, with D perhaps matching TRBD2 (6 bases). The germline V gene encodes CDR1 SEHNR and CDR2 FQNEAQ (reference sequence). The CDR3 totals 15 residues. Trimming took 5 bases from V and 8 from J, leaving 19 bases between them.